The table lists the clone carrying this TCR beta chain with a few counts. Germline CDR1 and CDR2: DFQATT and SNEGSKA (reference sequence). The length of the CDR3 is 13 residues. Trimming removed 4 bases from V and 6 bases from J, with 15 bases in between. This specimen belongs to a study of T cells in Graves' hyperthyroidism and ophthalmopathy. The study enrolled patients aged 18 to 65 with newly diagnosed hyperthyroidism of under 2 months' duration. Amplification of TCR beta CDR3 regions was performed using RNA transcripts as template. In the first-round RT-PCR of the TCR CDR3, the HTBI primer set was used. One entry per CDR3 protein results from TCRdb running MiXCR on the multiplex PCR reads. The sample lists roughly 400,000 distinct CDR3 sequences; around a quarter were seen once.

The TCR originated in a man aged 50 or older with Graves' hyperthyroidism. The genes are TRBV20-1 and TRBJ1-2; D not resolved. Sequencing was done on a sample of blood. The CDR3 sequence: CSATGANGHGYTF. DNA of the CDR3: TGCAGTGCTACCGGAGCAAATGGGCATGGCTACACCTTC.